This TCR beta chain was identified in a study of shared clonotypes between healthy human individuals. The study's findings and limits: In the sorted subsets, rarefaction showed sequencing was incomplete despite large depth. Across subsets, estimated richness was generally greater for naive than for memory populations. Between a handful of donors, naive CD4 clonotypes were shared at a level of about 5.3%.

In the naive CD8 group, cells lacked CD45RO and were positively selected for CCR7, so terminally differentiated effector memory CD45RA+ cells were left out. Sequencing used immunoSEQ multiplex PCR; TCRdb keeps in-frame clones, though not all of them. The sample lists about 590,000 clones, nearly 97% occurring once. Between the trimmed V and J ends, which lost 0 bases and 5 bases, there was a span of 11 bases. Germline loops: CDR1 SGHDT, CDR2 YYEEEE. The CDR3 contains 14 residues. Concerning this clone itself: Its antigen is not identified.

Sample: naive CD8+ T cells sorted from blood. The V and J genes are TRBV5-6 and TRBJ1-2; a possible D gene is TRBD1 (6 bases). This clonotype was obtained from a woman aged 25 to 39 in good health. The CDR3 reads CASSLGQEEYGYTF. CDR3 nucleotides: TGTGCCAGCAGCTTGGGACAGGAGGAATATGGCTACACCTTC.